These 3 T cell receptor beta chains came from one sample sequenced in a study of blood T cells in healthy people across ages. Alongside a J-beta primer mix, a sample-barcoded 5' primer served in a second PCR lasting about 6 to 11 cycles. TCRdb processed the 5' RACE reads anew with MiXCR; each CDR3 protein has one entry. The sample gives roughly 1.9 million distinct CDR3 sequences, 30% to 40% of which show up once; 23% is in the top ten. Material for sequencing was blood. The receptor set was obtained from a human donor in good health.

This clonotype showed up just a few times. This chain uses TRBV6-5 with TRBJ2-3; D is uncertain. V lost 6 bases, J lost 6 bases, and 10 bases lay in between. The CDR3 consists of 12 residues. Per the germline V gene, CDR1 is MNHEY and CDR2 is SVGAGI. CDR3 protein: CASRSEADTQYF. Here the CDR3 DNA reads TGTGCCAGCAGATCAGAAGCGGATACGCAGTATTTT.

The rearrangement joins TRBV12-3 or TRBV12-4 to TRBJ2-3; no firm D call. CDR3 length equals 13 residues. V lost 6 bases, J lost 2 bases, and 9 bases lay in between. CDR3 protein: CASRLPYTDTQYF. CDR3 nucleotide sequence: TGTGCCAGCAGGCTCCCCTACACAGATACGCAGTATTTT.

This clonotype was found once. The junction does not match germline at one end; this may be a read error. The chain has TRBV18 and TRBJ2-4; possibly TRBD1 or TRBD2 for D (5 bases each). The V gene's germline CDR1 is KGHSH and CDR2 LQKENI. This CDR3 comprises 13 residues. CDR3 protein: CASSSPGRQEQYF. CDR3 in DNA: TGTGCCAGCTCATCACCGGGACGCCAGGAGCAGTACTTC.